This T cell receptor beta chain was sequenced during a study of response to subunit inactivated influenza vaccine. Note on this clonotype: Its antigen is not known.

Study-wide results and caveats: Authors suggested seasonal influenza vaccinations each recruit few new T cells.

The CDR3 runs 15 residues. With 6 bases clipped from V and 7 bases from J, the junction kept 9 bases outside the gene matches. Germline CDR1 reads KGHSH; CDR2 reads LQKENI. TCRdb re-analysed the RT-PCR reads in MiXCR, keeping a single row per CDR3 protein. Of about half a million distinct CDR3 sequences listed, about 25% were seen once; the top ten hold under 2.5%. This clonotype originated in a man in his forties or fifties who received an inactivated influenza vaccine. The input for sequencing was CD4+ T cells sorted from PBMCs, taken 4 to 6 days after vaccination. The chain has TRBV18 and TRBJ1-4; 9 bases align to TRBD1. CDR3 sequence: CASSGQDRGSEKLFF. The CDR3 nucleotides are TGTGCCAGCTCGGGTCAGGACAGGGGTTCTGAAAAACTGTTTTTT.